This is a list of T cell receptor beta chains from one sample in a study of T cell changes during pregnancy in multiple sclerosis. Libraries were prepared by immunoSEQ multiplex PCR; TCRdb keeps only in-frame clonotypes and omits some of them. The data hold around 51,000 clones, with under 95% observed a single time. The source material was CD4+ T cells from peripheral blood mononuclear cells, sampled in the second trimester of pregnancy. The origin of the receptors is a female donor with multiple sclerosis, enrolled in a pregnancy study. The CDR3 runs from the conserved cysteine through the conserved F or W. Each record gives: D gene, J gene, clone size, V gene, CDR3 protein, CDR3 DNA. D genes are given only for firm matches. Some rows mark clone size as missing; the rest say once, few, many or name a class of expanded clone.

TRBD2 | TRBJ2-3 | . | TRBV14 | CASTRSGGAWDTQYF | TGTGCCAGCACCCGAAGCGGGGGGGCATGGGATACGCAGTATTTT
TRBD2 | TRBJ2-1 | . | TRBV11-2 | CASNVGLAGGVNNEQFF | TGTGCCAGCAACGTTGGACTAGCGGGGGGTGTAAATAATGAGCAGTTCTTC
. | TRBJ2-3 | . | TRBV5-4 | CASSFWLRTDTQYF | TGTGCCAGCAGCTTCTGGCTTCGCACAGATACGCAGTATTTT
. | TRBJ1-4 | . | TRBV14 | CASSQERQVRPTNEKLFF | TGTGCCAGCAGCCAAGAAAGGCAGGTAAGGCCAACTAATGAAAAACTGTTTTTT
TRBD1 | TRBJ2-7 | . | TRBV23-1 | CASSPGTVLYEQYF | TGCGCCAGCAGTCCGGGGACAGTTCTCTACGAGCAGTACTTC
TRBD2 | TRBJ2-3 | once | TRBV7-2 | CASSLKVLLAGVHTDTQYF | TGTGCCAGCAGCTTAAAGGTCCTACTAGCGGGGGTCCACACAGATACGCAGTATTTT
TRBD2 | TRBJ2-1 | . | TRBV7-2 | CASSLTRRIAGGPVQQFF | TGTGCCAGCAGCTTAACGCGTCGAATAGCGGGGGGCCCCGTCCAGCAGTTCTTC
TRBD2 | TRBJ2-7 | . | TRBV7-6 | CASSPPGGGPGKQYF | TGTGCCAGCAGCCCCCCTGGCGGGGGGCCCGGAAAGCAGTACTTC
. | TRBJ2-5 | once | TRBV11-1 | CASSGIGQSQETQYF | TGTGCCAGCAGCGGTATAGGACAGTCCCAAGAGACCCAGTACTTC
TRBD1 | TRBJ1-1 | . | TRBV28 | CASRVTGESSEAFF | TGTGCCAGCCGCGTCACAGGGGAATCTTCTGAAGCTTTCTTT